The rows below give T cell receptor beta chains drawn from one sample of a study of cytomegalovirus exposure and HLA in healthy donors. Clones were read by immunoSEQ multiplex PCR, and TCRdb kept only the in-frame ones, dropping some. The sample records about 120,000 clones, about 80% being singletons. Sequenced input: PBMCs. The receptors were sampled from a woman aged 40 to 49 in good health and CMV-seropositive. CDR3s include the opening cysteine and the closing phenylalanine or tryptophan. Each record gives: CDR3 length, V gene, D gene, clone size, J gene, CDR3 protein, CDR3 DNA. D genes are given only for firm matches. The size of a clone is reported for some rows only, either as once, few or many, or as a class for expanded clones.

15,TRBV30,TRBD2,NA,TRBJ2-5,CAWDGTSGMVGTQYF,TGTGCCTGGGACGGGACTAGCGGGATGGTTGGGACCCAGTACTTC
12,TRBV7-3,TRBD2,NA,TRBJ2-1,CASSLWGGEQFF,TGTGCCAGCAGCTTATGGGGGGGTGAGCAGTTCTTC
15,TRBV19,NA,NA,TRBJ1-5,CASSIAGARFEPQHF,TGTGCCAGTAGTATCGCGGGGGCGCGTTTTGAGCCCCAGCATTTT
11,TRBV5-1,NA,NA,TRBJ1-1,CASSFGRGAFF,TGCGCCAGCAGCTTTGGTCGAGGGGCTTTCTTT
15,TRBV5-1,NA,NA,TRBJ1-2,CASSLNRVGAYGYTF,TGCGCCAGCAGCTTGAACCGGGTGGGGGCCTATGGCTACACCTTC
15,TRBV30,TRBD2,few,TRBJ2-1,CAWGPREGLRYEQFF,TGTGCCTGGGGCCCCCGGGAGGGCCTAAGGTATGAGCAGTTCTTC
16,TRBV6-1,TRBD2,once,TRBJ2-1,CASSEAQTSGLNEQFF,TGTGCCAGCAGTGAAGCGCAGACTAGCGGGCTTAATGAGCAGTTCTTC
16,TRBV7-9,NA,NA,TRBJ2-5,CASSLKGVSGGETQYF,TGTGCCAGCAGCTTAAAGGGGGTTTCGGGCGGGGAGACCCAGTACTTC
15,TRBV25-1,TRBD2,NA,TRBJ2-3,CASSEGLARTDTQYF,TGTGCCAGCAGTGAGGGACTAGCGCGCACAGATACGCAGTATTTT
12,TRBV29-1,TRBD2,NA,TRBJ2-1,CSVREGYNEQFF,TGCAGCGTTCGGGAGGGCTACAATGAGCAGTTCTTC
13,TRBV25-1,TRBD1,NA,TRBJ1-2,CASSENRGYGYTF,TGTGCCAGCAGTGAAAACAGGGGTTATGGCTACACCTTC
15,TRBV5-3,NA,NA,TRBJ2-1,CARSLEAAFYNEQFF,TGTGCCAGAAGCCTCGAAGCTGCGTTTTACAATGAGCAGTTCTTC
12,TRBV5-3,NA,NA,TRBJ1-2,CARSLQGDGYTF,TGTGCCAGAAGCTTGCAGGGTGATGGCTACACCTTC
13,TRBV30,NA,NA,TRBJ2-5,CAWSGTSRETQYF,TGTGCCTGGAGTGGGACTTCAAGGGAGACCCAGTACTTC
14,TRBV5-1,NA,NA,TRBJ2-5,CASSRGAQGETQYF,TGCGCCAGCAGCCGGGGGGCGCAGGGGGAGACCCAGTACTTC
15,TRBV27,NA,NA,TRBJ1-1,CASSDPPGKDTEAFF,TGTGCCAGCAGTGACCCCCCGGGTAAAGACACTGAAGCTTTCTTT
15,TRBV9,TRBD2,NA,TRBJ2-3,CASSAGTSGTDTQYF,TGTGCCAGCAGCGCAGGGACTAGCGGCACAGATACGCAGTATTTT
14,TRBV11-3,TRBD1,few,TRBJ1-1,CASRKQGSNTEAFF,TGTGCCAGCAGAAAACAGGGGAGTAACACTGAAGCTTTCTTT
12,TRBV7-9,NA,few,TRBJ2-1,CASSFGYNEQFF,TGTGCCAGCAGCTTCGGGTACAATGAGCAGTTCTTC
13,TRBV10-3,NA,NA,TRBJ1-1,CAIRKTVNTEAFF,TGTGCCATCAGAAAGACAGTCAACACTGAAGCTTTCTTT
12,TRBV10-2,TRBD1,NA,TRBJ2-7,CASRGQGHEQYF,TGCGCCAGCAGGGGACAGGGACACGAGCAGTACTTC
12,TRBV6-1,NA,NA,TRBJ2-7,CASSWQGYEQYF,TGTGCCAGCAGTTGGCAGGGCTACGAGCAGTACTTC
14,TRBV5-1,TRBD1,few,TRBJ1-2,CASSLGQGAFGYTF,TGCGCCAGCAGCTTGGGCCAGGGGGCCTTTGGCTACACCTTC
14,TRBV2,TRBD2,few,TRBJ2-5,CASRTGLAGGPPYF,TGTGCCAGCAGGACGGGACTAGCGGGAGGCCCCCCATACTTC
13,TRBV29-1,TRBD1,NA,TRBJ2-7,CSVEVRQGAEQYF,TGCAGCGTTGAAGTTCGCCAGGGGGCCGAGCAGTACTTC